A single T cell receptor (beta chain) is shown here with its context. This CDR3 is 18 amino acids long. V gave up 4 bases and J gave up 3 bases, with 22 bases separating them. Germline CDR1 and CDR2: SGHAT and FQNNGV. The source of the sample is a study of blood T cell repertoires in COVID-19. Study-wide context: Samples taken during acute and convalescent COVID-19 were collected in the United States, Italy and Spain. T cells, B-cell-depleted T cells, or PBMCs provided the cDNA or gDNA that served as material.

Generated by immunoSEQ multiplex PCR, the TCRdb table keeps only in-frame clones and is missing some. Among over 150,000 clones listed, approximately 83% were seen once. Sample: peripheral blood. The chain employs TRBV11-2 and TRBJ2-1; a weak D match, TRBD1 (5 bases). The receptor was derived from a woman between 55 and 75 years old with acute or convalescent COVID-19. The CDR3 DNA follows: TGTGCCAGCAGCTCCGTGCAAGGGGCCATAGGTTACTACAATGAGCAGTTCTTC. It specifies CASSSVQGAIGYYNEQFF. Filled out from reference TRBV11-2 and TRBJ2-1, the complete variable domain reads EAGVAQSPRYKIIEKRQSVAFWCNPISGHATLYWYQQILGQGPKLLIQFQNNGVVDDSQLPKDRFSAERLKGVDSTLKIQPAKLEDSAVYLCASSSVQGAIGYYNEQFFGPGTRLTVL.